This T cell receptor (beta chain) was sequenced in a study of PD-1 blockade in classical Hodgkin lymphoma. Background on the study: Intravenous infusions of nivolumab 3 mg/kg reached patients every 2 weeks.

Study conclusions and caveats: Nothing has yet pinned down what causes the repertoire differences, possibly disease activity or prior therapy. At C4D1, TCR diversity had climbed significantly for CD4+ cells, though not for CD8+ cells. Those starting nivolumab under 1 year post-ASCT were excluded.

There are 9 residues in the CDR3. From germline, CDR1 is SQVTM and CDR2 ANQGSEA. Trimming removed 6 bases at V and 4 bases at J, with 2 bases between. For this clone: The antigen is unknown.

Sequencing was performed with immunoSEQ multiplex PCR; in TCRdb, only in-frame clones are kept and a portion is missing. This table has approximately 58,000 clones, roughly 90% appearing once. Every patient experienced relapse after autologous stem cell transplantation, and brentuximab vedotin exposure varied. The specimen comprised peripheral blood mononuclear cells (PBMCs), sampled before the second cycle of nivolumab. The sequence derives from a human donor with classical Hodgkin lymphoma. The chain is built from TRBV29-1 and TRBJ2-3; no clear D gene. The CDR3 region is CSVPDTQYF. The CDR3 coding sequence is TGCAGCGTACCAGATACGCAGTATTTT.